The sequence of this TCR beta chain was determined in a study of T cell clonotyping in hematopoietic cell transplantation. Study findings and constraints: CD4 and CD8 repertoire contributions could not be separated without sorting.

As concerns this clone: Its target is unknown.

V lost 3 bases, J lost 6 bases, and 9 bases stayed unmatched. The CDR3 is 16 amino acids. Germline lookup yields CDR1 LNHDA and CDR2 SQIVND (reference sequence). The table came from immunoSEQ multiplex PCR; TCRdb's copy has only in-frame clones and leaves some out. This table has 70,000 or so clones, around 94% appearing once. The V call is TRBV19, the J call TRBJ1-5; 9 nucleotides agree with TRBD1. Sequencing was done on a sample of peripheral blood mononuclear cells. The receptor was derived from a man in his fifties in good health. Some clones in this sample may be carry-over from other donors' samples. CDR3 DNA: TGTGCCAGTAGTATTGGTACCGGGACAGGGCTTCAGCCCCAGCATTTT. This sequence encodes CASSIGTGTGLQPQHF.